The clone carrying this T cell receptor beta chain appeared a few times. A Seattle source enrolled patients during active infection and followed them longitudinally. The data originate from a study of blood T cell repertoires in COVID-19. Study as a whole: Acute-phase and convalescent COVID-19 samples originated in the United States, Italy and Spain. PBMCs, B-cell-depleted T cells, or T cells were the source of the cDNA or gDNA that made up the material.

Original data processing: Researchers report that nucleated cell counts were estimated from reference gene primer amplification. Generated by immunoSEQ multiplex PCR, the TCRdb table keeps only in-frame clones and is missing some. V and J calls and clone size are given by that table; D and trimming were obtained from the DNA. The table includes about 71,000 clones, approximately 83% detected once. The CDR3 covers 12 residues. Germline values: CDR1 SQVTM, CDR2 ANQGSEA. Trimming at V came to 4 bases and at J to 6 bases, leaving 4 bases not matched to a gene. The chain is built from TRBV29-1 and TRBJ2-7, with 9 bases identical to TRBD2. The sequence came from a man aged 25-45 years with COVID-19, enrolled during active disease. Sequencing was done on a sample of peripheral blood. CDR3 sequence reads: CSVVPAGGEQYF. CDR3 DNA sequence: TGCAGCGTTGTACCAGCGGGAGGCGAGCAGTACTTC.